This T cell receptor beta chain is drawn from a study of blood T cell repertoires in COVID-19. Study information: Some COVID-19 samples were acute and others convalescent; all came from the United States, Italy and Spain. In each case, the material was cDNA or gDNA derived from T cells, B-cell-depleted T cells, or PBMCs.

Original processing notes: Estimation of nucleated cell counts relied on the amplification of reference gene primers. Clones were read by immunoSEQ multiplex PCR, and TCRdb kept only the in-frame ones, dropping some. V, J and clone size reflect that table, while D and trimming were determined from the DNA. The profile shows more than 140,000 clones, 70% to 90% of them singletons. This clone was observed a single time. Germline V gene sequence: CDR1 SGHNT, CDR2 YYREEE (reference sequence). Trimming left V 0 bases short and J 7 bases short, with 11 bases between. The CDR3 covers 14 residues. The chain combines TRBV5-4 with TRBJ2-1; perhaps TRBD2 as D (5 bases). What was sequenced was peripheral blood. The source is a woman in her sixties or seventies with acute or convalescent COVID-19. The CDR3 spells CASSLAQGSNEQFF. The DNA of the CDR3 is TGTGCCAGCAGCTTGGCTCAAGGGAGTAATGAGCAGTTCTTC. Based on the CDR3 plus reference TRBV5-4 and TRBJ2-1, the full variable domain is ETGVTQSPTHLIKTRGQQVTLRCSSQSGHNTVSWYQQALGQGPQFIFQYYREEENGRGNFPPRFSGLQFPNYSSELNVNALELDDSALYLCASSLAQGSNEQFFGPGTRLTVL.